These 28 T cell receptor beta chains originate from one sample sequenced in a study of blood T cells in healthy people across ages. It was with a sample-barcoded 5' primer and a J-beta primer mix that a second PCR of roughly 7 to 12 cycles was run. One entry per CDR3 protein, called by TCRdb with MiXCR from the 5' RACE reads. The sample has around 1,700,000 distinct CDR3 sequences; approximately 30% are singletons. Sequenced sample: blood. These receptors were obtained from a woman between 25 and 40 years old in good health.

In its sample, this clonotype was seen a few times. The V gene is TRBV5-5, the J gene TRBJ1-1; D may be TRBD1 (5 bases). There are 15 residues in the CDR3. The V gene's germline CDR1 is SGHKS and CDR2 YYEKEE (reference sequence). V lost 5 bases and J lost 4, with 18 bases in between. CDR3: CASSFRMGRSTEAFF. The CDR3 bases are TGTGCCAGCAGTTTCCGAATGGGGCGTAGCACTGAAGCTTTCTTT.

Only a few counts were recorded for this clonotype. The rearrangement uses TRBV4-3 and TRBJ2-5, with 10 positions matching TRBD2. From germline, CDR1 is LGHNA and CDR2 YSLEER. J lost 4 bases, V lost 4 bases, and 6 bases had no gene match. This CDR3 has 15 amino acids. CDR3 DNA: TGCGCCAGCAGCCCGGTACTAGCGGGGAGAGAGACCCAGTACTTC. Its protein is CASSPVLAGRETQYF.

In this sample, this clonotype turned up many times. The chain recombines TRBV20-1 with TRBJ2-4, with D perhaps being TRBD1 or TRBD2 (5 bases each). This CDR3 is 13 amino acids long. V was shortened by 6 bases and J by 5 bases, with 14 bases between the two germline ends. CDR1 is DFQATT and CDR2 is SNEGSKA in the germline V gene (reference sequence). In DNA, the CDR3 is TGCAGTGCCCGGGGCGTCAGTGAAAACATTCAGTACTTC. Translating it yields CSARGVSENIQYF.

Worth noting for this clonotype: This could be a read error, since a much larger clone is one nucleotide away. The gene calls are TRBV6-5 and TRBJ2-7; weak D call: TRBD2 (6 bases). This CDR3 region has 15 residues. V shed 10 bases and J shed 0 bases, with 19 bases lying between them. Germline V lookup: CDR1 MNHEY, CDR2 SVGAGI. The CDR3 coding sequence is TGTGCCACAGCCCTACACGGGGGTCACTCCTACGAGCAGTACTTC. Amino acids: CATALHGGHSYEQYF.

This clonotype came up a few times. The chain couples TRBV20-1 to TRBJ2-5, with D perhaps matching TRBD1 (7 bases). CDR3 length: 12 residues. Looked up from germline, CDR1 is DFQATT and CDR2 is SNEGSKA (reference sequence). V gave up 2 bases and J gave up 12 bases, with 16 bases separating them. CDR3: CSARPDRASEYF. The CDR3 bases are TGCAGTGCTAGACCCGACAGGGCTAGCGAGTACTTC.

This clonotype was seen only once. The CDR3 spells CSASPRDGQKRGTNYGYTF. The CDR3 DNA reads as TGCAGTGCTTCTCCCCGGGACGGACAGAAAAGGGGGACTAACTATGGCTACACCTTC. The chain uses TRBV20-1 and TRBJ1-2; TRBD1 might be the D (6 bases). V was shortened by 5 bases and J by 0 bases, with 28 bases between the two germline ends. The length of the CDR3 is 19 residues. The germline V gene encodes CDR1 DFQATT and CDR2 SNEGSKA (reference sequence).

To note about this clonotype: An end of the junction differs from the germline gene, which may be a read error. The V and J genes are TRBV7-2 and TRBJ2-5, with D uncertain. The DNA end is more similar to TRBJ2-7, so the J call may be wrong. The germline V gene encodes CDR1 SGHTA and CDR2 FQGNSA. The CDR3 has 12 residues. The CDR3 reads CAGSHRAGEQYF. For the CDR3, the DNA is TGTGCCGGCAGCCACCGGGCCGGCGAGCAGTACTTC.

The rearrangement uses TRBV29-1 and TRBJ2-6, with D perhaps TRBD2 (6 bases). CDR3 length equals 14 residues. Per germline, CDR1 SQVTM and CDR2 ANQGSEA. V was trimmed by 6 bases and J by 2 bases, leaving 11 bases between them. In DNA form, the CDR3 reads TGCAGCGTCCAAACTAGCACTGGGGCCAACGTCCTGACTTTC. Translated: CSVQTSTGANVLTF.

As concerns this clonotype: Being one base from a much bigger clone, this may be a read error. V is TRBV11-2 and J is TRBJ2-5; 8 nucleotides align to TRBD1. There are 14 residues in the CDR3. Germline CDR1 reads SGHAT; CDR2 reads FQNNGV. In DNA form, the CDR3 reads TGTGCCGGCAGCTTAGGGACAGGCGGAGAGACCCAGTACTTC. This codes for CAGSLGTGGETQYF.

The CDR3 DNA follows: TGCAGCGGAACCCCAGGGGGGGGCTATGGCTACACCTTC. It codes for CSGTPGGGYGYTF. The chain has TRBV29-1 and TRBJ1-2, with 7 bases that match TRBD1. The V gene end was trimmed by 7 bases and the J gene end by 4 bases; junction bases not matched to a gene: 9. The CDR3 length is 13 residues. Looked up from germline, CDR1 is SQVTM and CDR2 is ANQGSEA.

Ten or more counts support this clonotype. The J gene is TRBJ1-6, the V gene TRBV28; D gene unclear. This CDR3 region has 15 residues. V was clipped by 4 bases and J by 7 bases, with 14 bases between them. In germline, CDR1 is MDHEN, CDR2 SYDVKM. The CDR3: CASSSTERANSPLHF. The CDR3 coding sequence is TGTGCCAGCAGTTCTACTGAGAGGGCAAATTCACCCCTCCACTTT. The variable domain in full, completed from reference TRBV28 and TRBJ1-6, reads DVKVTQSSRYLVKRTGEKVFLECVQDMDHENMFWYRQDPGLGLRLIYFSYDVKMKEKGDIPEGYSVSREKKERFSLILESASTNQTSMYLCASSSTERANSPLHFGNGTRLTVT.

The chain uses TRBV12-3 or TRBV12-4 and TRBJ1-5; no definite D call. This CDR3 spans 15 amino acids. The ends were cut back, 2 bases at V and 0 bases at J, with 8 bases in the middle. The CDR3 bases are TGTGCCAGCAGTTTAAATTTCGATAGCAATCAGCCCCAGCATTTT. Its protein product is CASSLNFDSNQPQHF.

This clonotype was observed at least ten times. The chain combines TRBV21-1 with TRBJ1-5; TRBD1, the D gene given by the table, was not confirmed from the DNA. TRBV21-1 is a recognized pseudogene. The CDR3 is 14 amino acids. Written as DNA, the CDR3 is TGTGCCAGCAGCCGACTCCCAGGGGTCCAGCCCCAGCATTTT. Residues: CASSRLPGVQPQHF.

The chain is built from TRBV5-1 and TRBJ1-3; D is unclear. The germline V gene has CDR1 SGHRS and CDR2 YFSETQ. V was cut by 4 bases and J by 0 bases, with 8 bases left in between. The CDR3 is 14 amino acids. The CDR3 nucleotides are TGCGCCAGCAGCGGCCAGCCCTCTGGAAACACCATATATTTT. It specifies CASSGQPSGNTIYF.

The chain is built from TRBV4-1 and TRBJ1-2; the match to TRBD1 covers 8 bases. The CDR3 spans 13 residues. With V trimmed by 2 bases and J by 9 bases, 5 bases remained unmatched. Per germline, CDR1 MGHRA and CDR2 YSYEKL. CDR3 in DNA: TGCGCCAGCAGCCAACCAGGGGGCGATAGCTACACCTTC. Protein sequence: CASSQPGGDSYTF.

Comment on this clonotype: A much larger clone is a single base away; this may be a read error. The chain links TRBV7-2 to TRBJ2-1; D may correspond to TRBD1 or TRBD2 (5 bases each). The CDR3 runs to 16 residues. V was shortened by 5 bases and J by 0 bases, with 14 bases between the two germline ends. Germline CDR1 is SGHTA and CDR2 is FQGNSA. Here the CDR3 DNA reads TGTGCCAGCAGCGAATACGGGACCAACTCCTACAATGAGCAGTTCTTC. Encoded protein: CASSEYGTNSYNEQFF.

Concerning this clonotype itself: This may come from a read error, since a much larger clone is one base off. The V gene is TRBV5-1, the J gene TRBJ2-7; TRBD2 matches at 10 bases. The CDR3 totals 15 residues. V shed 4 bases and J 4 bases; nucleotides not matched to a gene: 8. Looked up from germline, CDR1 is SGHRS and CDR2 is YFSETQ. The CDR3 DNA reads as TGCGCCAGCAGCGGGCTAGCGGGAGATACATACGAGCAGTACTTC. Translation: CASSGLAGDTYEQYF.

The gene calls are TRBV5-7 and TRBJ1-5; 9 nucleotides align to TRBD1. TRBV5-7 is labeled an ORF, and its function is uncertain. The CDR3 has 15 residues. The V gene end was trimmed by 4 bases and the J gene end by 7 bases; junction bases not matched to a gene: 9. The CDR3 DNA reads as TGTGCCAGCAGCCATGCCACAGGGGGCGAACAGCCCCAGCATTTT. Its protein is CASSHATGGEQPQHF.

In the case of this clonotype: A much larger clone lies a single base off, so this may be a read error. The V gene is TRBV6-5, the J gene TRBJ1-2; D may be TRBD1 (6 bases). This CDR3 is 13 amino acids long. Germline assignment: CDR1 MNHEY and CDR2 SVGAGI. The CDR3 sequence is CAGSFGQSYGYTF. The CDR3, as DNA: TGTGCCGGCAGTTTCGGACAGTCCTATGGCTACACCTTC.

Notes on this clonotype: An end of the junction does not agree with germline; a read error may underlie this. The chain employs TRBV7-9 and TRBJ1-4; perhaps TRBD1 as D (5 bases). Germline values: CDR1 SEHNR, CDR2 FQNEAQ (reference sequence). The CDR3 spans 15 residues. CDR3 DNA: TGTGCCAGCAGCTTATTCCTAGGGGCGGGGGGGAAACGGTTTTTT. Protein: CASSLFLGAGGKRFF.

This clonotype was seen more than once but under ten times. The rearrangement uses TRBV12-3 or TRBV12-4 and TRBJ2-1; 9 nucleotides align to TRBD2. V was clipped by 3 bases and J by 9 bases; unmatched bases: 6. The CDR3 covers 14 residues. CDR3 residues: CASSFGLAWSEQFF. CDR3 sequence (DNA): TGTGCCAGCAGTTTCGGACTAGCGTGGAGTGAGCAGTTCTTC.

The table lists this clonotype with a few counts. This chain connects TRBV27 to TRBJ1-2, with 8 bases lining up with TRBD1. CDR1 is MNHEY and CDR2 is SMNVEV in the germline V gene (reference sequence). J lost 4 bases, V lost 4 bases, and 8 bases had no gene match. This CDR3 is 15 amino acids long. This chain's CDR3 is CASSWTGNEGYGYTF. CDR3 DNA: TGTGCCAGCAGTTGGACAGGGAATGAGGGCTATGGCTACACCTTC.

This clonotype occurred many times. The chain combines TRBV12-3 or TRBV12-4 with TRBJ1-5; the D is unclear. CDR3 length: 12 amino acids. Trimming took off 6 bases at V and 6 bases at J, with 9 bases between the two ends. This CDR3 reads CASSLASQPQHF. CDR3 in DNA: TGTGCCAGCAGCTTGGCGAGTCAGCCCCAGCATTTT.

This clonotype has at least ten counts. This chain connects TRBV7-2 to TRBJ1-2, with D unresolved. Germline lookup yields CDR1 SGHTA and CDR2 FQGNSA. The CDR3 loop spans 14 amino acids. Deletions cut 7 bases from V and 0 bases from J, with 12 bases between. The CDR3: CASTPQAANYGYTF. The CDR3, as DNA: TGTGCCAGCACTCCGCAGGCCGCTAACTATGGCTACACCTTC.

This clonotype turned up a few times. The chain links TRBV28 to TRBJ1-4, with D uncertain. Trimming shortened V by 6 bases and J by 7 bases, and 15 bases separated the two germline ends. Germline V gene sequence: CDR1 MDHEN, CDR2 SYDVKM. The CDR3 has 14 residues. The CDR3 DNA reads as TGTGCCAGCAGGGTCGACACAGACCGTGAAAAACTGTTTTTT. Translation gives CASRVDTDREKLFF.

This clonotype was recorded many times. V gene TRBV29-1 combines with J gene TRBJ2-3; D possibly corresponds to TRBD1 (6 bases). Germline values: CDR1 SQVTM, CDR2 ANQGSEA. V was shortened by 2 bases and J by 7 bases, with 10 bases between the two germline ends. There are 12 residues in the CDR3. CDR3 protein: CSVEQGSYTQYF. Written as DNA, the CDR3 is TGCAGCGTTGAACAGGGGAGTTATACGCAGTATTTT.

The V and J genes are TRBV7-9 and TRBJ2-3; D may be TRBD1 or TRBD2 (6 bases each). The CDR3 spans 15 residues. CDR1 is SEHNR, CDR2 FQNEAQ, per germline (reference sequence). Trimming took off 0 bases at V and 6 bases at J, with 13 bases between the two ends. In DNA form, the CDR3 reads TGTGCCAGCAGCTTAGCGAGGGGGGTTGCTGATACGCAGTATTTT. Translated: CASSLARGVADTQYF.

This clonotype has just one count. This chain links TRBV7-3 with TRBJ2-1; 7 nucleotides agree with TRBD1. The V and J ends lost 2 bases and 5 bases, in that order; junction bases with no gene match: 6. From germline, CDR1 is SGHTA and CDR2 FQGTGA. The CDR3 is made up of 15 amino acids. This CDR3 is CASSLDREVNNEQFF. As DNA, the CDR3 is TGTGCCAGCAGCTTAGACAGGGAAGTCAACAATGAGCAGTTCTTC.